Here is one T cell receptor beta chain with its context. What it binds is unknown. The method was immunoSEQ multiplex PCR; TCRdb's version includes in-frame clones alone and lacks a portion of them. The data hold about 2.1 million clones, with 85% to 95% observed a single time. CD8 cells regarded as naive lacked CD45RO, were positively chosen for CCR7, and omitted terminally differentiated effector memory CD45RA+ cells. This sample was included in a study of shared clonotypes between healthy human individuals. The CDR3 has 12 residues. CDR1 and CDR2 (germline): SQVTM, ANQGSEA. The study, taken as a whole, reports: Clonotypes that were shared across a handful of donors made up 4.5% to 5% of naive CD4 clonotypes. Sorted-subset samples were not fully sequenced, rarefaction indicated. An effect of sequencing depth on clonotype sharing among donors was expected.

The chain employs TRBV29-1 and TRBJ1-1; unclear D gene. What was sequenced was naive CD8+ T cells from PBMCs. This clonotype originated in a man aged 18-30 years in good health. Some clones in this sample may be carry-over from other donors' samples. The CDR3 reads CGACHFSTEAFF. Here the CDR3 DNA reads TGCGGTGCATGTCACTTCAGCACTGAAGCTTTCTTT.